Listed below are T cell receptor beta chains from one sample, sequenced in a study of cytomegalovirus exposure and HLA in healthy donors. Clones were sequenced by immunoSEQ multiplex PCR, and TCRdb holds only the in-frame ones, with some missing. In the table there are under 200,000 clones, 86% of which are singletons. The sample was PBMCs. Every receptor here comes from a woman in her 30s in good health and CMV-seronegative. The CDR3 runs from the conserved cysteine through the conserved F or W. D genes are given only for firm matches. Not every row has a clone size; where given, it reads once, few, many or a size class.

>TRBV5-1|-|TRBJ2-7|-
TGCGCCAGCAGCTTGATACCGGTCTCAGGCGACGAGCAGTACTTC
CASSLIPVSGDEQYF
>TRBV7-6|-|TRBJ2-5|-
TGTGCCAGCAGCTTAGCCCCTTGGGTAGCGGAGACCCAGTACTTC
CASSLAPWVAETQYF
>TRBV7-6|-|TRBJ1-4|-
TGTGCCAGCAGCTTAGATTTTGGCGGAGTGAATGAAAAACTGTTTTTT
CASSLDFGGVNEKLFF
>TRBV28|-|TRBJ1-2|-
TGTGCCAGCAGTTTTACCAGGGGTTATGGCTACACCTTC
CASSFTRGYGYTF
>TRBV4-2|-|TRBJ1-1|-
TGTGCCAGCAGCCGAGAACAAGACACTGAAGCTTTCTTT
CASSREQDTEAFF
>TRBV2|-|TRBJ2-7|-
TGTGCCACCCGAGACCTAGCGAGCGTCTACGAGCAGTACTTC
CATRDLASVYEQYF
>TRBV27|-|TRBJ2-2|-
TGTGCCAGCAGCCCGATTGGAGGGACCGGGGAGCTGTTTTTT
CASSPIGGTGELFF
>TRBV28|-|TRBJ2-7|-
TGTGCCAGCAGCACGAGGCAGACCTACGAGCAGTACTTC
CASSTRQTYEQYF
>TRBV5-1|-|TRBJ2-5|-
TGCGCCAGCAGCTGGACAGTGCGAGAGACCCAGTACTTC
CASSWTVRETQYF
>TRBV5-4|-|TRBJ2-2|-
TGTGCCAGCAGCTTGCCCCCGGGGTCCGGGGAGCTGTTTTTT
CASSLPPGSGELFF
>TRBV5-6|-|TRBJ2-5|-
TGTGCCAGCAGCTTCGGGGTACCAGCAATTAAAGAGGAGCAGTACTTC
CASSFGVPAIKEEQYF
>TRBV7-3|TRBD2|TRBJ2-2|few
TGTGCCAGCAGCTTGACTAGCGGGAGGGACACCGGGGAGCTGTTTTTT
CASSLTSGRDTGELFF
>TRBV7-6|-|TRBJ2-1|-
TGTGCCAGCAGCTTAGGGGGCCTGGTGAGTGAGCAGTTCTTC
CASSLGGLVSEQFF
>TRBV7-2|-|TRBJ1-1|-
TGTGCCAGCAGCCCCTTCTCAGTGAACACTGAAGCTTTCTTT
CASSPFSVNTEAFF